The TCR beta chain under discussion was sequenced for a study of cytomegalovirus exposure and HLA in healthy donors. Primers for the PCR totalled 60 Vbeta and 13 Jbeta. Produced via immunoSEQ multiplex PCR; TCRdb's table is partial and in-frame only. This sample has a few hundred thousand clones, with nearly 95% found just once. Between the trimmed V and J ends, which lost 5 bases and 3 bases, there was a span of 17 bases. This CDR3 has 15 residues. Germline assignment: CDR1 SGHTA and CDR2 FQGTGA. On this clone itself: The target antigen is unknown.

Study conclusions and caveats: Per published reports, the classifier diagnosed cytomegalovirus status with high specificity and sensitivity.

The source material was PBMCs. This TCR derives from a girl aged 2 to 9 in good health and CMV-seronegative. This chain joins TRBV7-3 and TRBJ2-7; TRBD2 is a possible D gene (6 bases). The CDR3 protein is CASSASGGALYEQYF. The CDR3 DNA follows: TGTGCCAGCAGCGCATCGGGCGGGGCCCTCTACGAGCAGTACTTC.